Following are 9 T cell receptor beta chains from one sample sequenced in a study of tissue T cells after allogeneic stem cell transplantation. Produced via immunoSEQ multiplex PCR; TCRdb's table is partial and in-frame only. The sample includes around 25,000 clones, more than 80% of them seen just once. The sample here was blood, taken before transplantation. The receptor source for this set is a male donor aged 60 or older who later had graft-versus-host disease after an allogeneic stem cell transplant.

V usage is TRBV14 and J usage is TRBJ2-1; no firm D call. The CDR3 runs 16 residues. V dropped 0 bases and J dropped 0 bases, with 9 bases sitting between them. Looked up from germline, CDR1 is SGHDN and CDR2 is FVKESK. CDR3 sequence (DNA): TGTGCCAGCAGCCAAGACGAAGGCAGCTCCTACAATGAGCAGTTCTTC. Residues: CASSQDEGSSYNEQFF.

CDR3 amino acids: CASSESSGGWGEQYF. CDR3 bases: TGTGCCAGCAGTGAAAGTAGCGGGGGCTGGGGGGAGCAGTACTTC. The gene calls are TRBV2 and TRBJ2-7; 9 nucleotides line up with TRBD2. J lost 7 bases, V lost 2 bases, and 9 bases had no gene match. Germline V CDR1 and CDR2: SNHLY, FYNNEI. This CDR3 has 15 residues.

The CDR3 sequence is CASSQGSEQYF. The CDR3 DNA follows: TGTGCCAGCAGCCAGGGGAGCGAGCAGTACTTC. The chain employs TRBV13 and TRBJ2-7; tentative D call: TRBD1 (6 bases). Trimming cost V 5 bases and J 6 bases, with 8 bases left between them. CDR1 is PRHDT, CDR2 FYEKMQ, per germline (reference sequence). The CDR3 contains 11 residues. The whole variable domain, remainder taken from reference TRBV13 and TRBJ2-7, is AAGVIQSPRHLIKEKRETATLKCYPIPRHDTVYWYQQGPGQDPQFLISFYEKMQSDKGSIPDRFSAQQFSDYHSELNMSSLELGDSALYFCASSQGSEQYFGPGTRLTVT.

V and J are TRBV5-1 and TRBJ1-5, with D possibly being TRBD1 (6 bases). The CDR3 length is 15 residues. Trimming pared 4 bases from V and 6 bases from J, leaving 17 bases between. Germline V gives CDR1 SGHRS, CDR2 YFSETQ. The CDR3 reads CASSVGVDRGQPQHF. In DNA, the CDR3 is TGCGCCAGCAGCGTCGGGGTGGACAGAGGTCAGCCCCAGCATTTT.

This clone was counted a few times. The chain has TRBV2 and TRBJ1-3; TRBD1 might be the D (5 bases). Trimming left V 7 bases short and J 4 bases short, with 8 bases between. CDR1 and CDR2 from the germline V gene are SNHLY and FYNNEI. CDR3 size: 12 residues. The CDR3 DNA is TGTGCCAGCACAGGGTACGGAAACACCATATATTTT. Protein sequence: CASTGYGNTIYF.

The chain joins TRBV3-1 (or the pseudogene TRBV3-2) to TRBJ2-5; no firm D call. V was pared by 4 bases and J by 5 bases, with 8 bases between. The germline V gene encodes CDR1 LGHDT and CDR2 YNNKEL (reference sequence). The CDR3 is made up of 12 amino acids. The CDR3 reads CASSPERETQYF. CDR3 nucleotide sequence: TGTGCCAGCAGCCCAGAAAGGGAGACCCAGTACTTC.

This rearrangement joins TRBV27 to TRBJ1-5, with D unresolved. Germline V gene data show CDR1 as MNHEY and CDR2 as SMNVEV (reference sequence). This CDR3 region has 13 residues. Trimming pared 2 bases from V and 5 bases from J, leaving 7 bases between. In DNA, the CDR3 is TGTGCCAGCAGTTTACGGTTCTATCAGCCCCAGCATTTT. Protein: CASSLRFYQPQHF.

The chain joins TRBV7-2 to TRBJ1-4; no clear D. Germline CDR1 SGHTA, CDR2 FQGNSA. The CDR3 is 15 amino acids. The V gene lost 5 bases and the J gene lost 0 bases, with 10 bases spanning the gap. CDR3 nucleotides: TGTGCCAGCAGCCCCTTGGTTGCAACTAATGAAAAACTGTTTTTT. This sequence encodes CASSPLVATNEKLFF.

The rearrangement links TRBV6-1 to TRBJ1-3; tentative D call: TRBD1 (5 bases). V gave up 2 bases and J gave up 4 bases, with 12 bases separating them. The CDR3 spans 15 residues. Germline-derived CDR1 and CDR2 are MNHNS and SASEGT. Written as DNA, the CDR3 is TGTGCCAGCAGTGAATTCCGGGGGGGAGGAAACACCATATATTTT. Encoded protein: CASSEFRGGGNTIYF.